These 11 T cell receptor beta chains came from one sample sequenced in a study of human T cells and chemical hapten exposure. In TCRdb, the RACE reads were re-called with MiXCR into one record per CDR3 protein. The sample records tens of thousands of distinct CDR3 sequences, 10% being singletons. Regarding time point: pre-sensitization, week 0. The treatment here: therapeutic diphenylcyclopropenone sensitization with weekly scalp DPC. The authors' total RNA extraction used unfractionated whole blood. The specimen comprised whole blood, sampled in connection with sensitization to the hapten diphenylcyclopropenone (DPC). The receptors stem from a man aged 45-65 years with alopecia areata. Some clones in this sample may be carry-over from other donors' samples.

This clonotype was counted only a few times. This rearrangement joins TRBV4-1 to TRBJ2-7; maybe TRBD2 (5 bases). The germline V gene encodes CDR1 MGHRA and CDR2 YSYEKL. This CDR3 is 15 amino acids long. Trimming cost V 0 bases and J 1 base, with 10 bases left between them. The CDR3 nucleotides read TGCGCCAGCAGCCAAGAGAGGGAAAATTCCTACGAGCAGTACTTC. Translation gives CASSQERENSYEQYF.

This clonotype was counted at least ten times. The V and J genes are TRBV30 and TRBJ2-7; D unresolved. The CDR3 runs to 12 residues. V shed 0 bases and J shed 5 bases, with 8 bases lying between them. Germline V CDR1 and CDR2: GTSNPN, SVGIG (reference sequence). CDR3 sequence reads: CAWSVNTNEQYF. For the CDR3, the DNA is TGTGCCTGGAGTGTTAACACCAACGAGCAGTACTTC.

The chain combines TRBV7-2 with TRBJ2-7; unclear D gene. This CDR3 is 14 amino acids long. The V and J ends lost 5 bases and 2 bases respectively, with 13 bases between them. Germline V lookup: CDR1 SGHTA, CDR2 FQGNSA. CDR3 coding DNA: TGTGCCAGCAGCCCCACTTACGGAACCTACGAGCAGTACTTC. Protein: CASSPTYGTYEQYF.

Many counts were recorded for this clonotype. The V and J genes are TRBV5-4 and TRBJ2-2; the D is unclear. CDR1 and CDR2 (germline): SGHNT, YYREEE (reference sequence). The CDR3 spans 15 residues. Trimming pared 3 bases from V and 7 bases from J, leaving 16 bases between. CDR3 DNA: TGTGCCAGCAGCTCCAAGGTTAACCCTGACGGGGAGCTGTTTTTT. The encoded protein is CASSSKVNPDGELFF.

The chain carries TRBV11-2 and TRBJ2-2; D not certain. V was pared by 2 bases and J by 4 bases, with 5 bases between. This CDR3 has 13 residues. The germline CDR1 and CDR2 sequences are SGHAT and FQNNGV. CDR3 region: CASSLKGTGELFF. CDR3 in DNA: TGTGCCAGCAGCTTAAAAGGCACCGGGGAGCTGTTTTTT.

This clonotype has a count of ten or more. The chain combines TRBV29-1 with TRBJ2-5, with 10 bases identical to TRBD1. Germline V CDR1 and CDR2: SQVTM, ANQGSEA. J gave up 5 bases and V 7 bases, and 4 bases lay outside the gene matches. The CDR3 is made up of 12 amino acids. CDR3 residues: CSADRGRETQYF. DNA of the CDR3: TGCAGCGCTGACAGGGGGCGGGAGACCCAGTACTTC.

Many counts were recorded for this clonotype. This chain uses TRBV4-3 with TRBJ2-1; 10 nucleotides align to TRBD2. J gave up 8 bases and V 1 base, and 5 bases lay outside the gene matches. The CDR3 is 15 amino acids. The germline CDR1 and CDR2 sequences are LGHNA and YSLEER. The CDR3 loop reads CASSQALAGAHEQFF. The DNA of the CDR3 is TGCGCCAGCAGCCAAGCGCTAGCGGGGGCACATGAGCAGTTCTTC.

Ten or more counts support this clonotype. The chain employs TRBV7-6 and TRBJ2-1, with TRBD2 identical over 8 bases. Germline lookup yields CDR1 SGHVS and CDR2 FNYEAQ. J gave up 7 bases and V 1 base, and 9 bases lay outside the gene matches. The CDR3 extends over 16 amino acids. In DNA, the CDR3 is TGTGCCAGCAGCTTAGAACGGGAGGGCCTCGGGAATGAGCAGTTCTTC. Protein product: CASSLEREGLGNEQFF.

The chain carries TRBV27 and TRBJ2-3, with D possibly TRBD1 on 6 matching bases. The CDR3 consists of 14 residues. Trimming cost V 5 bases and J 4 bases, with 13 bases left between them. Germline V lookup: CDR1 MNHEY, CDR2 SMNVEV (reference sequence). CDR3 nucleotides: TGTGCCAGCAGTCCCGGGACACCTCCAGATACGCAGTATTTT. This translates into CASSPGTPPDTQYF.

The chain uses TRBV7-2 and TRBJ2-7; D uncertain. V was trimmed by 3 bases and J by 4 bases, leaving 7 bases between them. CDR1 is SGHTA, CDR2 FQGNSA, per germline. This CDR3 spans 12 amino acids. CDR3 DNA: TGTGCCAGCAGCTTTGTCGGTTACGAGCAGTACTTC. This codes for CASSFVGYEQYF.

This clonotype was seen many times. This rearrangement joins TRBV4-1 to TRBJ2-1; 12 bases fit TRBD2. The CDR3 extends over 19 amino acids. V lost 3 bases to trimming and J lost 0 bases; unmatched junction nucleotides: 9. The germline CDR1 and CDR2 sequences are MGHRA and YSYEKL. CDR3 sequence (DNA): TGCGCCAGCAGCCACCCAAATCTAGCGGGAGGGAGCTCCTACAATGAGCAGTTCTTC. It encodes CASSHPNLAGGSSYNEQFF.